Listed here are 21 T cell receptor beta chains from one sample, sequenced in a study of cytomegalovirus exposure and HLA in healthy donors. A multiplex PCR was run with 60 Vbeta primers and 13 Jbeta primers. Only in-frame clones appear in the TCRdb table, and some are missing; sequencing was by immunoSEQ multiplex PCR. The data contain some 150,000 clones, about four fifths of them singletons. The sample comprised PBMCs. The origin of the receptors is a male donor in good health and CMV-seronegative.

The V and J genes are TRBV15 and TRBJ1-1; tentatively, D is TRBD1 (6 bases). Trimming left V 9 bases short and J 4 bases short, with 15 bases between. This CDR3 region has 13 residues. Looked up from germline, CDR1 is LNHNV and CDR2 is YYDKDF (reference sequence). This CDR3 is CATNTVQGTEAFF. The CDR3, as DNA: TGTGCCACAAATACCGTACAGGGCACTGAAGCTTTCTTT.

The rearrangement links TRBV19 to TRBJ2-2; 7 bases match TRBD1. Germline CDR1 is LNHDA and CDR2 is SQIVND (reference sequence). The junction had 3 bases not matched to a gene; V was cut back by 5 bases and J by 0 bases. The CDR3 consists of 15 residues. CDR3: CASSRTGANTGELFF. Written as DNA, the CDR3 is TGTGCCAGTAGTCGGACAGGCGCGAACACCGGGGAGCTGTTTTTT.

The rearrangement uses TRBV11-2 and TRBJ2-7; D perhaps matches TRBD2 (5 bases). The germline V gene has CDR1 SGHAT and CDR2 FQNNGV. The CDR3 contains 19 residues. Deletions cut 1 base from V and 0 bases from J, with 22 bases between. The CDR3 region is CASSLVSGSGSVFSYEQYF. The CDR3 DNA is TGTGCCAGCAGCTTAGTATCGGGGTCAGGTTCGGTATTCTCCTACGAGCAGTACTTC.

The V and J genes are TRBV14 and TRBJ1-3; D gene uncertain. CDR3 length equals 17 residues. The germline gives CDR1 SGHDN, CDR2 FVKESK. V was pared by 0 bases and J by 0 bases, with 12 bases between. The CDR3 region is CASSQDLVEFSGNTIYF. For the CDR3, the DNA is TGTGCCAGCAGCCAAGATCTAGTCGAGTTCTCTGGAAACACCATATATTTT. Based on the CDR3 plus reference TRBV14 and TRBJ1-3, the full variable domain is EAGVTQFPSHSVIEKGQTVTLRCDPISGHDNLYWYRRVMGKEIKFLLHFVKESKQDESGMPNNRFLAERTGGTYSTLKVQPAELEDSGVYFCASSQDLVEFSGNTIYFGEGSWLTVV.

This sequence joins TRBV10-3 and TRBJ2-3; 13 nucleotides match TRBD2. V was clipped by 0 bases and J by 1 base; unmatched bases: 4. The CDR3 runs 18 residues. Germline V gives CDR1 ENHRY, CDR2 SYGVKD. The CDR3 DNA follows: TGTGCCATCAGTGAGTCGATCGGACTAGCGGGGGGCACAGATACGCAGTATTTT. Encoded protein: CAISESIGLAGGTDTQYF.

V and J are TRBV6-7 and TRBJ2-3; 12 nucleotides align to TRBD2. TRBV6-7 is identified as an open reading frame with a role that is uncertain. The CDR3 loop spans 17 amino acids. V gave up 6 bases and J gave up 0 bases; unmatched junction bases: 7. CDR3 loop: CASRSGLAGPSTDTQYF. For the CDR3, the DNA is TGTGCCAGCAGGTCTGGACTAGCGGGGCCTAGCACAGATACGCAGTATTTT.

V usage is TRBV18 and J usage is TRBJ2-5; a weak D match, TRBD2 (5 bases). The CDR3 runs to 15 residues. Trimming took 6 bases from V and 5 from J, leaving 19 bases between them. The germline gives CDR1 KGHSH, CDR2 LQKENI. This CDR3 is CASSPDSGSGETQYF. For the CDR3, the DNA is TGTGCCAGCTCCCCAGACTCTGGGAGTGGTGAGACCCAGTACTTC.

This clone occurred a few times. The genes are TRBV4-1 and TRBJ2-7; D not resolved. The V end lost 4 bases, the J end lost 0 bases, and 7 bases lay between the germline ends. The CDR3 consists of 13 residues. CDR1 and CDR2 from the germline V gene are MGHRA and YSYEKL. Here the CDR3 reads CASSLTSSYEQYF. CDR3 bases: TGCGCCAGCAGCCTCACTTCCTCCTACGAGCAGTACTTC.

The V gene is TRBV19, the J gene TRBJ1-5, with TRBD1 matching 9 bases. The CDR3 has 16 amino acids. CDR1 LNHDA and CDR2 SQIVND come from the germline V gene (reference sequence). After removal of 4 bases from V and 4 bases from J, the junction contained 8 bases not matched to a gene. CDR3: CASSRTGAPGNQPQHF. As DNA, the CDR3 is TGTGCCAGTAGTAGGACAGGGGCCCCCGGTAATCAGCCCCAGCATTTT.

The chain couples TRBV27 to TRBJ2-3; TRBD2 matches at 11 bases. The CDR3 is 18 amino acids. Germline assignment: CDR1 MNHEY and CDR2 SMNVEV (reference sequence). Germline trimming cut 3 bases from V and 0 bases from J; bases unmatched to any gene: 8. The CDR3: CASSLLAGGLTSTDTQYF. Here the CDR3 DNA reads TGTGCCAGCAGTTTGCTAGCGGGAGGTCTTACCAGCACAGATACGCAGTATTTT.

In regard to this clone: Germline and junction disagree at one end, which may indicate a read error. The genes are TRBV5-1 and TRBJ1-2; TRBD1 is a possible D gene (5 bases). CDR1 and CDR2 (germline): SGHRS, YFSETQ. The CDR3 loop spans 13 amino acids. CDR3 sequence (DNA): TGCGCCAGCAGCCCTCCGGGGGACTATGGCTACCCCTTC. It codes for CASSPPGDYGYPF.

J is TRBJ2-1 and V is TRBV6-5; maybe TRBD2 (6 bases). This CDR3 has 12 residues. Germline CDR1 and CDR2: MNHEY and SVGAGI. V shed 6 bases and J shed 9 bases, with 12 bases lying between them. The CDR3: CASRKLAGEQFF. CDR3 DNA: TGTGCCAGCAGGAAACTAGCTGGTGAGCAGTTCTTC.

The rearrangement uses TRBV7-2 and TRBJ2-3; weak D call: TRBD2 (6 bases). V dropped 5 bases and J dropped 6 bases, with 18 bases sitting between them. Germline CDR1 and CDR2: SGHTA and FQGNSA. The CDR3 consists of 15 residues. The CDR3 region has the DNA TGTGCCAGCAGCGGCCGGGAACTAGCACCGGATACGCAGTATTTT. Translation: CASSGRELAPDTQYF. The entire variable domain, with the rest obtained from reference TRBV7-2 and TRBJ2-3, is as follows: GAGVSQSPSNKVTEKGKDVELRCDPISGHTALYWYRQSLGQGLEFLIYFQGNSAPDKSGLPSDRFSAERTGGSVSTLTIQRTQQEDSAVYLCASSGRELAPDTQYFGPGTRLTVL.

The rearrangement joins TRBV15 to TRBJ2-2, with 9 bases matching TRBD1. CDR1 LNHNV and CDR2 YYDKDF come from the germline V gene (reference sequence). The CDR3 runs 16 residues. V lost 5 bases, J lost 7 bases, and 11 bases stayed unmatched. The CDR3, as DNA: TGTGCCACCAGCGGGCTTGGACAGGGGAAAAACGGGGAGCTGTTTTTT. It encodes CATSGLGQGKNGELFF.

V and J are TRBV10-1 and TRBJ1-3; D remains unclear. V gave up 3 bases and J gave up 0 bases, with 12 bases separating them. Germline-derived CDR1 and CDR2 are WNHNN and SYGVQD (reference sequence). The CDR3 is 16 amino acids. This CDR3 is CASSDRRRGSGNTIYF. In nucleotides, the CDR3 is TGCGCCAGCAGTGACCGCCGTCGGGGCTCTGGAAACACCATATATTTT.

This chain uses TRBV4-1 with TRBJ2-7; 10 bases agree with TRBD1. There are 14 residues in the CDR3. V shed 5 bases and J 3 bases; nucleotides not matched to a gene: 4. CDR1 and CDR2 (germline): MGHRA, YSYEKL. The CDR3 coding sequence is TGCGCCAGCAGCGAGGGACAGGGGAACTACGAGCAGTACTTC. This translates into CASSEGQGNYEQYF.

The rearrangement links TRBV6-5 to TRBJ1-1; 9 bases are a match to TRBD1. The junction had 5 bases not matched to a gene; V was cut back by 5 bases and J by 4 bases. CDR1 MNHEY and CDR2 SVGAGI come from the germline V gene. The CDR3 is made up of 14 amino acids. CDR3 in DNA: TGTGCCAGCAGTATCCGACAGGGGGGCACTGAAGCTTTCTTT. It translates to CASSIRQGGTEAFF.

Worth noting for this clone: Germline is not matched at one junction end, which may reflect a read error. This chain links TRBV20-1 with TRBJ2-1; D might be TRBD2 (6 bases). The CDR3 runs 11 residues. CDR1 DFQATT and CDR2 SNEGSKA come from the germline V gene (reference sequence). In DNA, the CDR3 is TGCAGTGCTAGAGATGTCGAGCGGGCCATCTTC. Its translation: CSARDVERAIF.

This chain uses TRBV27 with TRBJ2-2; 11 nucleotides agree with TRBD1. J lost 9 bases, V lost 5 bases, and 17 bases had no gene match. The germline gives CDR1 MNHEY, CDR2 SMNVEV (reference sequence). This CDR3 comprises 18 residues. In DNA form, the CDR3 reads TGTGCCAGCAGTAGGGCGGGGATGACCGGGACAGGGGGACGGGAGCTGTTTTTT. Residues: CASSRAGMTGTGGRELFF.

The J gene is TRBJ2-7, the V gene TRBV2, with unresolved D. V was cut by 10 bases and J by 3 bases, with 10 bases left in between. This CDR3 has 11 residues. In germline, CDR1 is SNHLY, CDR2 FYNNEI. CDR3 sequence: CAISVDYEQYF. The CDR3 DNA sequence: TGTGCCATCTCGGTAGACTACGAGCAGTACTTC. Full variable domain (missing parts from reference TRBV2 and TRBJ2-7): EPEVTQTPSHQVTQMGQEVILRCVPISNHLYFYWYRQILGQKVEFLVSFYNNEISEKSEIFDDQFSVERPDGSNFTLKIRSTKLEDSAMYFCAISVDYEQYFGPGTRLTVT.

This clone was observed a few times. CDR3 amino acids: CASSRDRKRGGYTF. CDR3 bases: TGTGCCAGCAGCCGGGACAGGAAAAGGGGCGGCTACACCTTC. This rearrangement joins TRBV6-5 to TRBJ1-2, with 8 bases that match TRBD1. The germline gives CDR1 MNHEY, CDR2 SVGAGI. The CDR3 sequence is 14 residues long. The junction had 11 bases not matched to a gene; V was cut back by 6 bases and J by 8 bases.